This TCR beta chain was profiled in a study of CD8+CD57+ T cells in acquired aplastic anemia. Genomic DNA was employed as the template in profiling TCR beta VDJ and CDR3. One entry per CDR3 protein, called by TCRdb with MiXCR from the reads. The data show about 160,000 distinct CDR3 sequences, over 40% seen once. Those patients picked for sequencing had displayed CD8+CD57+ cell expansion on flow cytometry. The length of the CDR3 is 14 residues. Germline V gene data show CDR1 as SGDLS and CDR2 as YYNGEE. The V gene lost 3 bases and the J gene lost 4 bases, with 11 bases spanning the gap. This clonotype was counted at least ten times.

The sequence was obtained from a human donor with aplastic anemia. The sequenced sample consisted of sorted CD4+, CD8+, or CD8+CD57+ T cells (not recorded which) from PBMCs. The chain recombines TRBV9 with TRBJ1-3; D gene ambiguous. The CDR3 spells CASSALSGGNTIYF. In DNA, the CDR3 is TGTGCCAGCAGCGCCCTATCGGGGGGAAACACCATATATTTT.